This is a list of T cell receptor beta chains from one sample in a study of cytomegalovirus exposure and HLA in healthy donors. TCRdb's copy holds only in-frame clones and misses some; the assay was immunoSEQ multiplex PCR. The repertoire shows about 200,000 clones; the top ten hold less than 0.9%. The sequencing sample was made of PBMCs. These TCRs come from a boy aged 5-17 years in good health and CMV-seronegative. CDR3s include the opening cysteine and the closing phenylalanine or tryptophan. Fields, in order: D gene, V gene, J gene, CDR3 DNA, CDR3 protein. D genes are given only for firm matches.

d_gene: NA
v_gene: TRBV2
j_gene: TRBJ2-3
CDR3nt: TGTGCCAGCAAGGCGGGCCCGGAGGTAGATACGCAGTATTTT
CDR3aa: CASKAGPEVDTQYF

d_gene: TRBD1
v_gene: TRBV4-1
j_gene: TRBJ1-1
CDR3nt: TGCGCCAGCAGCCCAAGACTCCGACAGGGCCTTTTCACTGAAGCTTTCTTT
CDR3aa: CASSPRLRQGLFTEAFF

d_gene: TRBD1
v_gene: TRBV18
j_gene: TRBJ1-1
CDR3nt: TGTGCCAGCTCACCCGGGACAGGTCCTTCGAACACTGAAGCTTTCTTT
CDR3aa: CASSPGTGPSNTEAFF

d_gene: TRBD1
v_gene: TRBV28
j_gene: TRBJ2-7
CDR3nt: TGTGCCAGCAGTACCCCGCAGGGGGCCTTTGAGCAGTACTTC
CDR3aa: CASSTPQGAFEQYF

d_gene: NA
v_gene: TRBV6-6
j_gene: TRBJ1-4
CDR3nt: TGTGCCAGCAGTACGACAGCCCTCCCTATAGGAGAAAAACTGTTTTTT
CDR3aa: CASSTTALPIGEKLFF

d_gene: NA
v_gene: TRBV4-2
j_gene: TRBJ2-1
CDR3nt: TGTGCCAGCAGCCAGCTCTCGGGTGAGCAGTTCTTC
CDR3aa: CASSQLSGEQFF

d_gene: NA
v_gene: TRBV11-2
j_gene: TRBJ1-3
CDR3nt: TGTGCCAGCAGCCTCGCGGGGGGCTATAACACCATATATTTT
CDR3aa: CASSLAGGYNTIYF

d_gene: NA
v_gene: TRBV6-4
j_gene: TRBJ1-4
CDR3nt: TGTGCCAGCAGGCCCGACCACAGGGAGAATGAAAAACTGTTTTTT
CDR3aa: CASRPDHRENEKLFF

d_gene: NA
v_gene: TRBV6-5
j_gene: TRBJ1-1
CDR3nt: TGTGCCAGCAGTTACGAGGGATGGACTGAAGCTTTCTTT
CDR3aa: CASSYEGWTEAFF

d_gene: NA
v_gene: TRBV28
j_gene: TRBJ1-6
CDR3nt: TGTGCCAGCACCGGAGATTCACCCCTCCACTTT
CDR3aa: CASTGDSPLHF

d_gene: NA
v_gene: TRBV9
j_gene: TRBJ2-2
CDR3nt: TGTGCCAGCAGCGTAGGATCCCCTACCGGGGGAGGGGAGCTGTTTTTT
CDR3aa: CASSVGSPTGGGELFF

d_gene: NA
v_gene: TRBV19
j_gene: TRBJ2-5
CDR3nt: TGTGCCAGTAGTATAGGACTATTCCAAGAGACCCAGTACTTC
CDR3aa: CASSIGLFQETQYF

d_gene: NA
v_gene: TRBV7-8
j_gene: TRBJ1-1
CDR3nt: TGTGCCAGCAAGTGGAACAGGGACCCGAACACTGAAGCTTTCTTT
CDR3aa: CASKWNRDPNTEAFF

d_gene: NA
v_gene: TRBV6-1
j_gene: TRBJ2-3
CDR3nt: TGTGCCAGCAGTGAATCACTGGTCGAGACAGATACGCAGTATTTT
CDR3aa: CASSESLVETDTQYF

d_gene: TRBD2
v_gene: TRBV28
j_gene: TRBJ2-3
CDR3nt: TGTGCCAGCAGTGAAGCGGGGGGACGCACAGATACGCAGTATTTT
CDR3aa: CASSEAGGRTDTQYF

d_gene: TRBD2
v_gene: TRBV28
j_gene: TRBJ2-1
CDR3nt: TGTGCCAGCAGCTCGGGACTAGCGGGGTTCGAGCAGTTCTTC
CDR3aa: CASSSGLAGFEQFF

d_gene: NA
v_gene: TRBV4-3
j_gene: TRBJ2-4
CDR3nt: TGCGCCAGCAGCCCTGGACAGACGGAAAACATTCAGTACTTC
CDR3aa: CASSPGQTENIQYF

d_gene: NA
v_gene: TRBV15
j_gene: TRBJ2-7
CDR3nt: TGTGCCACCAGCAGAGTAAGCCCGCCAAATCTTCAGTACTTC
CDR3aa: CATSRVSPPNLQYF

d_gene: NA
v_gene: TRBV4-1
j_gene: TRBJ2-1
CDR3nt: TGCGCCAGCAGCCAGAGGCTAGTTCTCAATGAGCAGTTCTTC
CDR3aa: CASSQRLVLNEQFF

d_gene: NA
v_gene: TRBV6-5
j_gene: TRBJ1-2
CDR3nt: TGTGCCAGCAGAACGAGGGATTCATCTCGAGGCTACACCTTC
CDR3aa: CASRTRDSSRGYTF

d_gene: NA
v_gene: TRBV9
j_gene: TRBJ2-7
CDR3nt: TGTGCCAGCAGCGTGCGTAGCGGCAGCTCCTACGAGCAGTACTTC
CDR3aa: CASSVRSGSSYEQYF

d_gene: NA
v_gene: TRBV11-2
j_gene: TRBJ2-7
CDR3nt: TGTGCCAGCTCCCGGGACTTTCTGTCCTACGAGCAGTACTTC
CDR3aa: CASSRDFLSYEQYF

d_gene: NA
v_gene: TRBV9
j_gene: TRBJ2-2
CDR3nt: TGTGCCAGCAAGCGCGGAGCAGGGGAGCCCGGGGAGCTGTTTTTT
CDR3aa: CASKRGAGEPGELFF

d_gene: TRBD1
v_gene: TRBV28
j_gene: TRBJ1-3
CDR3nt: TGTGCCAGCAGTCAGGGGGCCTCCTGGGGTGGAAACACCATATATTTT
CDR3aa: CASSQGASWGGNTIYF